The 27 T cell receptor beta chains given below trace back to one sample, sequenced in a study of blood T cell repertoires in COVID-19. TCRdb's table, derived via immunoSEQ multiplex PCR, lists solely in-frame clones and lacks some. The data contain 200,000 to 300,000 clones, roughly 76% of them singletons. The specimen was peripheral blood. The receptors derive from an elderly woman with COVID-19, enrolled during active disease.

The rearrangement joins TRBV18 to TRBJ2-3; no firm D call. The germline CDR1 and CDR2 sequences are KGHSH and LQKENI. Trimming cost V 5 bases and J 6 bases, with 12 bases left between them. This CDR3 comprises 13 residues. The CDR3 nucleotides read TGTGCCAGCTCAGGGCGAGCAACTGATACGCAGTATTTT. Translated: CASSGRATDTQYF.

V and J are TRBV7-9 and TRBJ1-1, with a possible D match to TRBD1 (5 bases). Trimming removed 3 bases from V and 5 bases from J, with 10 bases in between. The CDR3 runs to 13 residues. CDR1 is SEHNR, CDR2 FQNEAQ, per germline (reference sequence). CDR3 amino acids: CASSFRQGTEAFF. The CDR3 DNA sequence: TGTGCCAGCAGCTTTAGGCAGGGAACTGAAGCTTTCTTT.

This clone was found once. The V call is TRBV20-1, the J call TRBJ2-7; no firm D call. Trimming shortened V by 3 bases and J by 3 bases, and 12 bases separated the two germline ends. Germline CDR1 DFQATT, CDR2 SNEGSKA (reference sequence). This CDR3 region has 13 residues. The CDR3 region has the DNA TGCAGTGCTAGTCCGAGGCTCAACTACGAGCAGTACTTC. This codes for CSASPRLNYEQYF.

The chain is built from TRBV24-1 and TRBJ2-1, with D perhaps matching TRBD1 (6 bases). V lost 3 bases to trimming and J lost 0 bases, with 11 bases between them. The germline V gene has CDR1 KGHDR and CDR2 SFDVKD. This CDR3 region has 16 residues. This CDR3 is CATSDLLQGSYNEQFF. CDR3 DNA: TGTGCCACCAGTGATCTTTTACAGGGCTCCTACAATGAGCAGTTCTTC.

V gene TRBV14 combines with J gene TRBJ1-2; TRBD1 is a possible D gene (5 bases). In germline, CDR1 is SGHDN, CDR2 FVKESK. This CDR3 region has 13 residues. The V and J ends lost 4 bases and 1 base respectively, with 7 bases between them. CDR3 sequence (DNA): TGTGCCAGCAGCCGTGACAGTAACTATGGCTACACCTTC. Its protein is CASSRDSNYGYTF.

This clone was counted only a few times. The chain is built from TRBV4-2 and TRBJ2-3; D gene ambiguous. Germline loops: CDR1 LGHNA, CDR2 YNFKEQ. The CDR3 covers 13 residues. The V end lost 5 bases, the J end lost 0 bases, and 6 bases lay between the germline ends. As DNA, the CDR3 is TGTGCCAGCAGCGAGGCCAGCACAGATACGCAGTATTTT. As protein: CASSEASTDTQYF.

This chain uses TRBV7-6 with TRBJ1-3; no reliable D call. Deletions cut 3 bases from V and 0 bases from J, with 12 bases between. Germline values: CDR1 SGHVS, CDR2 FNYEAQ. This CDR3 region has 16 residues. CDR3 nucleotides: TGTGCCAGCAGCTTCGACGTACCTAGCTCTGGAAACACCATATATTTT. This gives the protein CASSFDVPSSGNTIYF.

The sample holds one count of this clone. The DNA of the CDR3 is TGTGCCAGCAGTTACTCAATCAGGGCTGGCGGGGAGCTGTTTTTT. Its protein product is CASSYSIRAGGELFF. The J gene is TRBJ2-2, the V gene TRBV6-5, with D maybe TRBD1 (5 bases). The V and J ends lost 0 bases and 7 bases respectively, with 12 bases between them. The CDR3 is made up of 15 amino acids. The germline gives CDR1 MNHEY, CDR2 SVGAGI.

The chain carries TRBV3-1 (or the pseudogene TRBV3-2) and TRBJ1-3; no clear D gene. CDR1 is LGHDT and CDR2 is YNNKEL in the germline V gene (reference sequence). Trimming stripped 4 bases from V and 0 bases from J, with 13 bases between. The CDR3 spans 16 residues. The CDR3 sequence: CASSPERLNSGNTIYF. For the CDR3, the DNA is TGTGCCAGCAGCCCTGAGCGACTGAACTCTGGAAACACCATATATTTT.

The rearrangement links TRBV27 to TRBJ2-1; TRBD2 agrees at 7 bases. Germline V gene data show CDR1 as MNHEY and CDR2 as SMNVEV (reference sequence). The V segment lost 2 bases and the J segment 3 bases; nucleotides outside the gene matches: 10. CDR3 length: 17 amino acids. The CDR3 region is CASSLLGSGAFYNEQFF. The CDR3 bases are TGTGCCAGCAGTTTACTCGGAAGCGGGGCGTTCTACAATGAGCAGTTCTTC.

This chain joins TRBV2 and TRBJ2-7, with D possibly matching TRBD2 (6 bases). V lost 10 bases and J lost 1, with 11 bases in between. The CDR3 length is 12 residues. Germline CDR1 and CDR2: SNHLY and FYNNEI. CDR3 nucleotides: TGTGCCACCGATGGGGGGTCCTACGAGCAGTACTTC. It encodes CATDGGSYEQYF.

The chain links TRBV6-4 to TRBJ1-1; D not resolved. This CDR3 has 13 residues. CDR1 and CDR2 (germline): MRHNA, SNTAGT. Trimming took off 6 bases at V and 1 base at J, with 9 bases between the two ends. CDR3 protein: CASSASSNTEAFF. The CDR3 coding sequence is TGTGCCAGCAGCGCGAGTTCGAACACTGAAGCTTTCTTT.

The rearrangement joins TRBV7-2 to TRBJ2-2, with 11 positions matching TRBD2. This CDR3 is 17 amino acids long. Germline V gives CDR1 SGHTA, CDR2 FQGNSA. Losses at the gene ends were 1 base for V and 7 bases for J; bases not matched to a gene: 8. The CDR3 sequence is CASSLGRLAGGGGELFF. CDR3 nucleotides: TGTGCCAGCAGCTTAGGGCGCCTAGCGGGAGGTGGCGGGGAGCTGTTTTTT.

This rearrangement joins TRBV5-1 to TRBJ2-1; no clear D. The length of the CDR3 is 13 residues. Trimming shortened V by 4 bases and J by 0 bases, and 5 bases separated the two germline ends. Germline V gene data show CDR1 as SGHRS and CDR2 as YFSETQ. The CDR3 bases are TGCGCCAGCAGCGCTAGCTCCTACAATGAGCAGTTCTTC. Its translation is CASSASSYNEQFF. The full variable domain, in which reference TRBV5-1 and TRBJ2-1 provide the parts outside the CDR3, is KAGVTQTPRYLIKTRGQQVTLSCSPISGHRSVSWYQQTPGQGLQFLFEYFSETQRNKGNFPGRFSGRQFSNSRSEMNVSTLELGDSALYLCASSASSYNEQFFGPGTRLTVL.

This clone occurred a few times. This sequence joins TRBV3-1 (or the pseudogene TRBV3-2) and TRBJ1-2; TRBD1 agrees at 7 bases. Germline lookup yields CDR1 LGHDT and CDR2 YNNKEL (reference sequence). The J segment lost 2 bases and the V segment lost 2 bases, leaving 14 bases of the junction unmatched. The CDR3 has 18 amino acids. The CDR3 nucleotides read TGTGCCAGCAGCCAAATCCCCTTCCCAGGAGGGGGCAACTATGGCTACACCTTC. Amino acid sequence: CASSQIPFPGGGNYGYTF.

J is TRBJ2-3 and V is TRBV2; 10 bases align to TRBD2. Unmatched junction bases numbered 6, after V lost 6 bases and J lost 0 bases. The CDR3 length is 16 residues. CDR1 and CDR2 (germline): SNHLY, FYNNEI. DNA of the CDR3: TGTGCCAGCAGGGCTGCTAGCGGGGGAAGCACAGATACGCAGTATTTT. It encodes CASRAASGGSTDTQYF.

J is TRBJ1-4 and V is TRBV7-2, with TRBD1 matching over 7 bases. J was trimmed by 4 bases and V by 3 bases; bases with no gene match: 5. CDR1 is SGHTA, CDR2 FQGNSA, per germline. The CDR3 extends over 15 amino acids. This chain's CDR3 is CASSFNRGLNEKLFF. The CDR3 bases are TGTGCCAGCAGCTTTAACAGGGGCCTTAATGAAAAACTGTTTTTT.

The chain recombines TRBV5-6 with TRBJ2-7; 8 bases map to TRBD2. Germline CDR1 reads SGHDT; CDR2 reads YYEEEE. The CDR3 covers 14 residues. V dropped 0 bases and J dropped 6; count of bases not matched to a gene: 5. CDR3 sequence reads: CASSLERERTEQYF. The CDR3 nucleotides are TGTGCCAGCAGCTTGGAGCGGGAGCGGACCGAGCAGTACTTC.

This clone has more than one count but fewer than ten. CDR3 sequence (DNA): TGTGCCAGCAGCGGGGACAGGGGAGCGGGAAACACCATATATTTT. Translating gives CASSGDRGAGNTIYF. The V call is TRBV25-1, the J call TRBJ1-3; TRBD1 agrees at 10 bases. Germline-derived CDR1 and CDR2 are MGHDK and SYGVNS. The CDR3 loop spans 15 amino acids. V lost 6 bases, J lost 4 bases, and 6 bases stayed unmatched.

J is TRBJ1-1 and V is TRBV18, with no clear D. V shed 1 base and J shed 6 bases, with 9 bases lying between them. Germline CDR1 reads KGHSH; CDR2 reads LQKENI. This CDR3 region has 13 residues. The CDR3 nucleotides read TGTGCCAGCTCACCACTCAGTTCCTCTGAAGCTTTCTTT. Its protein product is CASSPLSSSEAFF.

The chain combines TRBV6-1 with TRBJ1-2; 7 bases are shared with TRBD1. V dropped 3 bases and J dropped 6; count of bases not matched to a gene: 4. CDR1 and CDR2 from the germline V gene are MNHNS and SASEGT. This CDR3 spans 13 amino acids. The CDR3 bases are TGTGCCAGCAGTGACCTACAGGGGAATGGCTACACCTTC. Translation gives CASSDLQGNGYTF.

The rearrangement joins TRBV4-3 to TRBJ1-6, with D unclear. Germline-derived CDR1 and CDR2 are LGHNA and YSLEER. The CDR3 totals 14 residues. V lost 2 bases and J lost 9, with 11 bases in between. The CDR3 nucleotides read TGCGCCAGCAGCCAACTCACGGGGTCTTCACCCCTCCACTTT. Translation gives CASSQLTGSSPLHF.

The V and J genes are TRBV5-1 and TRBJ1-2, with 8 bases fitting TRBD1. In germline, CDR1 is SGHRS, CDR2 YFSETQ. Losses at the gene ends were 4 bases for V and 4 bases for J; bases not matched to a gene: 6. The CDR3 contains 14 residues. The CDR3: CASSRTGTGYGYTF. CDR3 coding DNA: TGCGCCAGCAGCCGGACAGGGACGGGCTATGGCTACACCTTC.

V is TRBV15 and J is TRBJ1-2; TRBD1 is a possible D gene (5 bases). Germline CDR1 and CDR2: LNHNV and YYDKDF (reference sequence). V was cut by 3 bases and J by 9 bases, with 20 bases left in between. The CDR3 has 15 amino acids. CDR3 in DNA: TGTGCCACCAGCAGGGGGGGAACCGACGGAAGCAGCTACACCTTC. Its protein is CATSRGGTDGSSYTF.

This clone was recorded only once. The V call is TRBV10-3, the J call TRBJ1-2, with D uncertain. The germline CDR1 and CDR2 sequences are ENHRY and SYGVKD. With 10 bases removed from V and 2 bases from J, the gap between germline ends came to 17 bases. The CDR3 covers 14 residues. DNA for the CDR3: TGTGCCACCATGGGCCCCAAGACGAACTATGGCTACACCTTC. Its translation: CATMGPKTNYGYTF.

This clone appeared once. The junction shows a germline mismatch at one end, possibly a read error. The chain combines TRBV7-7 with TRBJ1-5; D gene uncertain. From germline, CDR1 is SSHAT and CDR2 FNYEAQ (reference sequence). The CDR3 covers 13 residues. CDR3 in DNA: TGTGCTAGCAGCTTGGCCGAAAATCAGCCCCAGCATTTT. It codes for CASSLAENQPQHF.

The chain links TRBV9 to TRBJ2-2; tentatively, D is TRBD2 (7 bases). Germline V gene lookup returns CDR1 SGDLS and CDR2 YYNGEE. Trimming cost V 0 bases and J 3 bases, with 15 bases left between them. This CDR3 region has 17 residues. CDR3 loop: CASSVAVGGAYTGELFF. The DNA of the CDR3 is TGTGCCAGCAGCGTAGCTGTGGGGGGGGCTTACACCGGGGAGCTGTTTTTT.